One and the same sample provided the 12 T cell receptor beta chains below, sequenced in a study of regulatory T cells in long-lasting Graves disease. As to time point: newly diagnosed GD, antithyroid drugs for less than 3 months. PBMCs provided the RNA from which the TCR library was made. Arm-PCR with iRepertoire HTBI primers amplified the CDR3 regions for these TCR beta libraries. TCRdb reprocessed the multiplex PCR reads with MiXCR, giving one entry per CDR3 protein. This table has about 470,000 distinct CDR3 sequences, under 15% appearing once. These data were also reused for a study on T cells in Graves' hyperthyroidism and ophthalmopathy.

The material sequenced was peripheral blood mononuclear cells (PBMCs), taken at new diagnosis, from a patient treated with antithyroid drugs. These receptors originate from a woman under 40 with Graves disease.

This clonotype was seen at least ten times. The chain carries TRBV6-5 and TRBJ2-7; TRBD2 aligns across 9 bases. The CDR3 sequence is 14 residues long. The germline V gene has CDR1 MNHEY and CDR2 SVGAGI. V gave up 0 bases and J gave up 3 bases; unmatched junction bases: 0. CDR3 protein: CASSYSREGYEQYF. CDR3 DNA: TGTGCCAGCAGTTACTCGCGGGAGGGCTACGAGCAGTACTTC.

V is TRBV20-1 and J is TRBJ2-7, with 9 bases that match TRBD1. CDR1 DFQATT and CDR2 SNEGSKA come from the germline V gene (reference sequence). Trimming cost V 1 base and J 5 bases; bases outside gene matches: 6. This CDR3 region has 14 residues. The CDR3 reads CSARVQGQGHEQYF. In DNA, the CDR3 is TGCAGTGCTAGAGTCCAGGGACAGGGACACGAGCAGTACTTC.

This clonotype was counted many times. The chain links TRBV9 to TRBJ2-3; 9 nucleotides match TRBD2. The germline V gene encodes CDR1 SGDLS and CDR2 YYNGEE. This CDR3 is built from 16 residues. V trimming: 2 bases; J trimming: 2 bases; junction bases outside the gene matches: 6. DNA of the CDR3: TGTGCCAGCAGCGTGCGACTAGCGGCTTACACAGATACGCAGTATTTT. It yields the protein CASSVRLAAYTDTQYF. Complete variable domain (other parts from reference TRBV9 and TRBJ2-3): DSGVTQTPKHLITATGQRVTLRCSPRSGDLSVYWYQQSLDQGLQFLIQYYNGEERAKGNILERFSAQQFPDLHSELNLSSLELGDSALYFCASSVRLAAYTDTQYFGPGTRLTVL.

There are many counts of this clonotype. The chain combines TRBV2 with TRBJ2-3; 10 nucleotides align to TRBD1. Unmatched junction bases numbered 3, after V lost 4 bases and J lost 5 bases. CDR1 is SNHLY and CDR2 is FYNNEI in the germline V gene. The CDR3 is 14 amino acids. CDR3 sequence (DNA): TGTGCCAGCAGTGGGGACAGGGGACGAGATACGCAGTATTTT. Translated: CASSGDRGRDTQYF.

The CDR3 nucleotides are TGTGCCATCAGTCCACCGGGACAGAGCTCCTACGAGCAGTACTTC. Amino acid sequence: CAISPPGQSSYEQYF. The chain joins TRBV10-3 to TRBJ2-7; TRBD1 agrees at 7 bases. The CDR3 runs to 15 residues. Germline CDR1 ENHRY, CDR2 SYGVKD. Trimming removed 5 bases from V and 0 bases from J; junction bases left unmatched: 7.

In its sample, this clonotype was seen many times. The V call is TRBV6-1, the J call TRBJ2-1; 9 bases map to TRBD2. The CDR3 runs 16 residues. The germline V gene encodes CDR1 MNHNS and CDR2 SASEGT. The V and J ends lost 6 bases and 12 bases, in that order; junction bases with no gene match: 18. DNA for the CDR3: TGTGCCAGCAGGAGCGGGGGGACAGCCCAAGTGAAGGGGCAGTTCTTC. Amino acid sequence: CASRSGGTAQVKGQFF.

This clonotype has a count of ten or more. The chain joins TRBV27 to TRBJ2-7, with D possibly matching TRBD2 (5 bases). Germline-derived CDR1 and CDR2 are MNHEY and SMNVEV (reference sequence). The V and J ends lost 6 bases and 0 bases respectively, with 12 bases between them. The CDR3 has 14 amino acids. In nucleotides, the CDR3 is TGTGCCAGCAGGGATAGAGGGTCCTCCTACGAGCAGTACTTC. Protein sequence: CASRDRGSSYEQYF.

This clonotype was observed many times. The CDR3 nucleotides read TGTGCCAGCAGCGGGATCTATGGCTACACCTTC. Translation gives CASSGIYGYTF. This chain links TRBV28 with TRBJ1-2; no clear D. Germline values: CDR1 MDHEN, CDR2 SYDVKM. V lost 6 bases to trimming and J lost 4 bases, with 6 bases between them. This CDR3 is built from 11 residues.

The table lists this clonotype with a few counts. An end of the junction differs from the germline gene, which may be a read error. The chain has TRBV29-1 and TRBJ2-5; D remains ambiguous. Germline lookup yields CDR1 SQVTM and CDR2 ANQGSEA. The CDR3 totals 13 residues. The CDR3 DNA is TGCAGCGTAGGGTTGCGGTTCCAAGAGACCCAGCACTTC. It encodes CSVGLRFQETQHF.

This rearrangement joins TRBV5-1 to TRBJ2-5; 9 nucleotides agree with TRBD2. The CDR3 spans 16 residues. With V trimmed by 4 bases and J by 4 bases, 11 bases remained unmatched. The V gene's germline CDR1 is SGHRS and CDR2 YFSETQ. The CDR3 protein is CASSPSSGSVLETQYF. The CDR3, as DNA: TGCGCCAGCAGCCCAAGTAGCGGGAGTGTTTTAGAGACCCAGTACTTC.

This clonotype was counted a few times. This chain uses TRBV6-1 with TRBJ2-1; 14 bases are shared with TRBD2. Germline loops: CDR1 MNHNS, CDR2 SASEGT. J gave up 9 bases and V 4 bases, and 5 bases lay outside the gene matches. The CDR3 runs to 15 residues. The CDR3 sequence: CASSAGTSGRSEQFF. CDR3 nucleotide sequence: TGTGCCAGCAGTGCCGGGACTAGCGGGAGAAGTGAGCAGTTCTTC.

The CDR3 DNA follows: TGTGCCAGCAGACACCACGGGAACACTGAAGCTTTCTTT. Translated, it gives CASRHHGNTEAFF. The chain uses TRBV7-8 and TRBJ1-1; no firm D call. Looked up from germline, CDR1 is SGHVS and CDR2 is FQNEAQ. CDR3 length: 13 residues. V shed 6 bases and J shed 1 base, with 9 bases lying between them.